Below are 17 T cell receptor beta chains sequenced from a single sample in a study of blood T cells in healthy people across ages. With a J-beta primer mix and a sample-barcoded 5' primer, a second PCR ran about 6 to 11 cycles. A single record per CDR3 protein comes from TCRdb applying MiXCR to the 5' RACE reads. The sample includes over 550,000 distinct CDR3 sequences, about 30% seen only once; the top ten take around 16%. Sample: blood. These TCRs come from a woman older than 75 in good health.

This clonotype came up once. V is TRBV3-1 and J is TRBJ2-3, with a weak D call TRBD2 (7 bases). The germline V and J ends were trimmed by 7 bases and 1 base, with 18 bases remaining between them. Germline V lookup: CDR1 LGHDT, CDR2 YNNKEL (reference sequence). The CDR3 is made up of 16 amino acids. The CDR3 DNA is TGTGCCAGCACCCAGGGGACTAACGGGCGCACAGATACGCAGTATTTT. This sequence encodes CASTQGTNGRTDTQYF.

Note on this clonotype: This clone may be a read error of a much larger clone one base away. The chain is built from TRBV6-5 and TRBJ1-1; the D gene is possibly TRBD1 (5 bases). The V gene lost 5 bases and the J gene lost 9 bases, with 16 bases spanning the gap. In germline, CDR1 is MNHEY, CDR2 SVGAGI. The CDR3 spans 13 residues. The CDR3 DNA reads as TGTGCCAGCAGTCTTACATTGCGGGGGAAAGCTTTCTTT. As protein: CASSLTLRGKAFF.

This clonotype came up a few times. The V call is TRBV12-3 or TRBV12-4, the J call TRBJ2-2; possibly TRBD1 for D (6 bases). The CDR3 has 15 amino acids. Trimming took 6 bases from V and 4 from J, leaving 15 bases between them. The DNA for the CDR3 is TGTGCCAGCAGCACTCGGGACATCATCACCGGGGAGCTGTTTTTT. The encoded protein is CASSTRDIITGELFF.

The V call is TRBV20-1, the J call TRBJ1-5, with 8 positions matching TRBD1. J was trimmed by 1 base and V by 2 bases; bases with no gene match: 4. Germline V gives CDR1 DFQATT, CDR2 SNEGSKA (reference sequence). CDR3 size: 15 residues. Here the CDR3 DNA reads TGCAGTGCTAGACAGGGGGCCCTGAGCAATCAGCCCCAGCATTTT. Translation gives CSARQGALSNQPQHF.

The DNA of the CDR3 is TGTGCCAGCAGCTTGAGTCTAGCGGAAGAGACCCAGTACTTC. It specifies CASSLSLAEETQYF. The chain employs TRBV5-6 and TRBJ2-5; TRBD2 matches at 7 bases. Germline V gives CDR1 SGHDT, CDR2 YYEEEE. The CDR3 covers 14 residues. With 1 base clipped from V and 3 bases from J, the junction kept 3 bases outside the gene matches. The variable domain in full, with the rest retrieved from reference TRBV5-6 and TRBJ2-5, is DAGVTQSPTHLIKTRGQQVTLRCSPKSGHDTVSWYQQALGQGPQFIFQYYEEEERQRGNFPDRFSGHQFPNYSSELNVNALLLGDSALYLCASSLSLAEETQYFGPGTRLLVL.

This clonotype was found many times. J is TRBJ2-1 and V is TRBV7-3; possible D gene TRBD2, 7 bases. The CDR3 runs 17 residues. The germline CDR1 and CDR2 sequences are SGHTA and FQGTGA. Trimming left V 4 bases short and J 3 bases short, with 19 bases between. Here the CDR3 DNA reads TGTGCCAGCAGCTCAACCCGGCCGGGGGGCCGCTACAATGAGCAGTTCTTC. This translates into CASSSTRPGGRYNEQFF.

This clonotype showed up many times. With a much larger clone just one base away, this may be a read error. The chain joins TRBV20-1 to TRBJ2-5, with D maybe TRBD2 (7 bases). The germline V and J ends were trimmed by 6 bases and 11 bases, with 22 bases remaining between them. Germline V gene sequence: CDR1 DFQATT, CDR2 SNEGSKA (reference sequence). The CDR3 loop spans 13 amino acids. CDR3 DNA: TGCAGTGCCCGGTGGAGGGGGGGAGGTCAGCAGTACTTC. Translation gives CSARWRGGGQQYF.

The chain recombines TRBV2 with TRBJ1-5; D is ambiguous. Looked up from germline, CDR1 is SNHLY and CDR2 is FYNNEI. Trimming took off 3 bases at V and 3 bases at J, with 9 bases between the two ends. The CDR3 runs to 14 residues. The CDR3 DNA follows: TGTGCCAGCAGTGAGTGGCGGAACAATCAGCCCCAGCATTTT. Residues: CASSEWRNNQPQHF.

This clonotype was seen ten or more times. The chain couples TRBV27 to TRBJ2-7; a possible D gene is TRBD1 (6 bases). With 6 bases removed from V and 4 bases from J, the gap between germline ends came to 13 bases. Germline lookup yields CDR1 MNHEY and CDR2 SMNVEV (reference sequence). CDR3 length: 13 residues. The CDR3 DNA sequence: TGTGCCAGCAGCCCGGACAGACGGTACGAGCAGTACTTC. It yields the protein CASSPDRRYEQYF.

As to this clonotype: This may be a read error: a much more frequent sequence differs by one nucleotide. The V gene is TRBV4-2, the J gene TRBJ1-5, with D possibly matching TRBD1 (6 bases). V was trimmed by 4 bases and J by 5 bases, leaving 15 bases between them. The CDR3 is 15 amino acids. In germline, CDR1 is LGHNA, CDR2 YNFKEQ. CDR3 sequence reads: CASSRDPAGDQPQHF. In nucleotides, the CDR3 is TGTGCCAGCAGCCGAGATCCCGCAGGGGATCAGCCCCAGCATTTT.

This sequence joins TRBV20-1 and TRBJ2-7; 8 bases line up with TRBD2. The V gene's germline CDR1 is DFQATT and CDR2 SNEGSKA (reference sequence). This CDR3 is built from 16 residues. V lost 0 bases to trimming and J lost 10 bases; unmatched junction nucleotides: 17. The CDR3 sequence: CSARDDPHSGGEAQYF. CDR3 DNA: TGCAGTGCTAGAGACGACCCCCATTCCGGGGGGGAGGCCCAGTACTTC.

Only a few counts were recorded for this clonotype. The V call is TRBV7-2, the J call TRBJ2-3; 7 bases line up with TRBD1. Germline-derived CDR1 and CDR2 are SGHTA and FQGNSA. V gave up 2 bases and J gave up 3 bases; unmatched junction bases: 8. CDR3 length equals 16 residues. The CDR3 is CASSLLGTVSTDTQYF. The DNA of the CDR3 is TGTGCCAGCAGCTTATTGGGGACAGTCTCAACAGATACGCAGTATTTT.

As to this clonotype: Just one base apart from a much larger clone, this may be a read error. This chain uses TRBV11-2 with TRBJ2-7; D not certain. CDR1 SGHAT and CDR2 FQNNGV come from the germline V gene. The CDR3 totals 13 residues. Trimming took 0 bases from V and 12 from J, leaving 15 bases between them. This CDR3 reads CASSLEQRGPSYF. The CDR3 bases are TGTGCCAGCAGCTTAGAACAACGAGGCCCCTCGTACTTC.

This clonotype was observed a few times. V is TRBV9 and J is TRBJ1-5; D uncertain. V lost 0 bases and J lost 13, with 14 bases in between. Germline values: CDR1 SGDLS, CDR2 YYNGEE. The CDR3 loop spans 13 amino acids. As DNA, the CDR3 is TGTGCCAGCAGCGTAGCGGAGAAAACTTATCAGCATTTT. It specifies CASSVAEKTYQHF. Supplemented by reference TRBV9 and TRBJ1-5, the full variable domain reads DSGVTQTPKHLITATGQRVTLRCSPRSGDLSVYWYQQSLDQGLQFLIQYYNGEERAKGNILERFSAQQFPDLHSELNLSSLELGDSALYFCASSVAEKTYQHFGDGTRLSIL.

This clonotype was recorded many times. The chain has TRBV20-1 and TRBJ2-5; 8 bases map to TRBD1. Gene TRBJ2-7 matches the end of the DNA better, so the J call may be wrong. The germline CDR1 and CDR2 sequences are DFQATT and SNEGSKA (reference sequence). The length of the CDR3 is 13 residues. The DNA of the CDR3 is TGCAGTGCTAGACGGGCAGGGGGCGCCGAGCAGTACTTC. As protein: CSARRAGGAEQYF.

The rearrangement joins TRBV7-3 to TRBJ2-3; D is ambiguous. The germline V gene encodes CDR1 SGHTA and CDR2 FQGTGA. Trimming removed 3 bases at V and 4 bases at J, with 8 bases between. The CDR3 extends over 13 amino acids. CDR3 protein: CASSFSFADTQYF. DNA for the CDR3: TGTGCCAGCAGCTTTAGTTTTGCAGATACGCAGTATTTT.

Details on this clonotype: A single base separates this from a much larger clone, so it may be a read error. The J gene is TRBJ2-5, the V gene TRBV10-3; 10 positions agree with TRBD2. The CDR3 is 14 amino acids. V shed 6 bases, J shed 11 bases, and the junction held 12 bases outside the gene matches. CDR1 is ENHRY, CDR2 SYGVKD, per germline. CDR3 nucleotides: TGTGCCATCAGAAGCGGGGGGGCCGGGGATGAGCAGTACTTC. Its translation: CAIRSGGAGDEQYF.